These T cell receptor beta chains were read from a single sample in a study of cytomegalovirus exposure and HLA in healthy donors. Assay used: immunoSEQ multiplex PCR; TCRdb lists only in-frame clones, some missing. Its clone listing holds about 50,000 clones. Sequencing was done on a sample of PBMCs. The origin of the receptors is a woman aged 18-29 years in good health and CMV-seronegative. CDR3s include the opening cysteine and the closing phenylalanine or tryptophan. The D gene is left open where the match is weak.

d_call: NA; v_call: TRBV29-1; j_call: TRBJ2-7; cdr3_aa: CSVVHSTYEQYF; cdr3_nt: TGCAGCGTTGTCCACAGTACCTACGAGCAGTACTTC
d_call: NA; v_call: TRBV2; j_call: TRBJ1-1; cdr3_aa: CASSEANRRSFF; cdr3_nt: TGTGCCAGCAGTGAAGCCAACCGGAGGTCTTTCTTT
d_call: TRBD2; v_call: TRBV4-2; j_call: TRBJ2-3; cdr3_aa: CASSRTDSGGGTDTQYF; cdr3_nt: TGTGCCAGCAGCCGAACGGACAGCGGGGGGGGAACAGATACGCAGTATTTT
d_call: TRBD1; v_call: TRBV6-1; j_call: TRBJ1-1; cdr3_aa: CASRTGGTGIAFF; cdr3_nt: TGTGCCAGCAGGACAGGGGGGACTGGAATAGCTTTCTTT
d_call: NA; v_call: TRBV29-1; j_call: TRBJ1-1; cdr3_aa: CSVGQGRWTEAFF; cdr3_nt: TGCAGCGTTGGGCAGGGGAGATGGACTGAAGCTTTCTTT
d_call: NA; v_call: TRBV12-5; j_call: TRBJ1-1; cdr3_aa: CASGLGGGPTEAFF; cdr3_nt: TGTGCTAGTGGTCTTGGGGGGGGTCCCACTGAAGCTTTCTTT
d_call: TRBD2; v_call: TRBV6-1; j_call: TRBJ2-5; cdr3_aa: CASSDFGGVETQYF; cdr3_nt: TGTGCCAGCAGTGATTTCGGGGGGGTTGAGACCCAGTACTTC
d_call: NA; v_call: TRBV19; j_call: TRBJ2-2; cdr3_aa: CASSDRWDTGELFF; cdr3_nt: TGTGCCAGTAGCGACAGATGGGACACCGGGGAGCTGTTTTTT
d_call: NA; v_call: TRBV4-2; j_call: TRBJ2-7; cdr3_aa: CASSQEPTPGYEQYF; cdr3_nt: TGTGCCAGCAGCCAAGAACCTACCCCAGGCTACGAGCAGTACTTC
d_call: TRBD1; v_call: TRBV10-3; j_call: TRBJ2-7; cdr3_aa: CATQDRDRYEQYF; cdr3_nt: TGTGCCACCCAGGACAGGGATAGGTACGAGCAGTACTTC
d_call: TRBD1; v_call: TRBV5-1; j_call: TRBJ1-6; cdr3_aa: CASSSRQGNSPLHF; cdr3_nt: TGCGCCAGCAGTTCTCGACAGGGGAATTCACCCCTCCACTTT
d_call: NA; v_call: TRBV18; j_call: TRBJ2-7; cdr3_aa: CASSPQEQGEQYF; cdr3_nt: TGTGCCAGCTCACCCCAGGAGCAGGGGGAGCAGTACTTC
d_call: NA; v_call: TRBV7-2; j_call: TRBJ2-7; cdr3_aa: CASSLARDSPQQYF; cdr3_nt: TGTGCCAGCAGCTTAGCAAGGGACTCCCCCCAGCAGTACTTC
d_call: NA; v_call: TRBV18; j_call: TRBJ1-5; cdr3_aa: CASSLPTTAGVDQPQHF; cdr3_nt: TGTGCCAGCTCACTTCCAACCACCGCCGGGGTAGATCAGCCCCAGCATTTT
d_call: TRBD1; v_call: TRBV5-1; j_call: TRBJ2-7; cdr3_aa: CASSFDRGYEQYF; cdr3_nt: TGCGCCAGCAGCTTCGACAGGGGATACGAGCAGTACTTC
d_call: TRBD2; v_call: TRBV5-6; j_call: TRBJ2-7; cdr3_aa: CASSLGRLALSEQYF; cdr3_nt: TGTGCCAGCAGCTTGGGCCGACTAGCTCTCAGCGAGCAGTACTTC
d_call: NA; v_call: TRBV7-9; j_call: TRBJ2-3; cdr3_aa: CASSLATGLSDTQYF; cdr3_nt: TGTGCCAGCAGCTTAGCCACAGGGTTGTCAGATACGCAGTATTTT
d_call: TRBD1; v_call: TRBV7-9; j_call: TRBJ1-1; cdr3_aa: CASSLPVGSQGVTFF; cdr3_nt: TGTGCCAGCAGCCTCCCAGTGGGGTCACAGGGGGTAACTTTCTTT
d_call: NA; v_call: TRBV7-2; j_call: TRBJ1-3; cdr3_aa: CASSSGHPTSGNTIYF; cdr3_nt: TGTGCCAGCAGCTCGGGACACCCGACCTCTGGAAACACCATATATTTT
d_call: NA; v_call: TRBV4-2; j_call: TRBJ1-3; cdr3_aa: CASSQETVSFSGNTIYF; cdr3_nt: TGTGCCAGCAGCCAAGAGACAGTCAGTTTCTCTGGAAACACCATATATTTT
d_call: NA; v_call: TRBV27; j_call: TRBJ1-1; cdr3_aa: CASSSIIQGWTEAFF; cdr3_nt: TGTGCCAGCAGTTCGATTATACAGGGATGGACTGAAGCTTTCTTT
d_call: TRBD1; v_call: TRBV6-1; j_call: TRBJ2-3; cdr3_aa: CASSEADRVWADTQYF; cdr3_nt: TGTGCCAGCAGTGAAGCGGACAGGGTCTGGGCCGATACGCAGTATTTT
d_call: NA; v_call: TRBV5-8; j_call: TRBJ1-2; cdr3_aa: CASSLTGYNNYGYTF; cdr3_nt: TGTGCCAGCAGCTTGACAGGCTACAATAACTATGGCTACACCTTC
d_call: TRBD1; v_call: TRBV7-6; j_call: TRBJ2-2; cdr3_aa: CASSRQGLNTGELFF; cdr3_nt: TGTGCCAGCAGCCGACAGGGCTTGAACACCGGGGAGCTGTTTTTT
d_call: TRBD1; v_call: TRBV6-5; j_call: TRBJ1-2; cdr3_aa: CASSSDRGYGYTF; cdr3_nt: TGTGCCAGCAGCTCTGACAGGGGCTATGGCTACACCTTC
d_call: NA; v_call: TRBV19; j_call: TRBJ1-4; cdr3_aa: CASSSRDEKLFF; cdr3_nt: TGTGCCAGTAGTTCGAGGGATGAAAAACTGTTTTTT
d_call: TRBD1; v_call: TRBV28; j_call: TRBJ2-7; cdr3_aa: CASTRDRGRLRGSYEQYF; cdr3_nt: TGTGCCAGCACCAGGGACAGGGGGCGCCTCCGGGGCTCCTACGAGCAGTACTTC
d_call: NA; v_call: TRBV5-6; j_call: TRBJ1-1; cdr3_aa: CASSSTLRGTEAFF; cdr3_nt: TGTGCCAGCAGCTCGACCCTCCGGGGGACTGAAGCTTTCTTT
d_call: NA; v_call: TRBV6-5; j_call: TRBJ2-3; cdr3_aa: CASSWARGTYF; cdr3_nt: NA
d_call: TRBD1; v_call: TRBV6-5; j_call: TRBJ1-5; cdr3_aa: CASSRTGGYQPQHF; cdr3_nt: TGTGCCAGCAGCCGGACAGGGGGCTATCAGCCCCAGCATTTT
d_call: NA; v_call: TRBV5-1; j_call: TRBJ1-1; cdr3_aa: CASSLLGRGNTEAFF; cdr3_nt: TGCGCCAGCAGCTTGCTTGGACGGGGAAACACTGAAGCTTTCTTT
d_call: NA; v_call: TRBV4-1; j_call: TRBJ1-5; cdr3_aa: CASSPQGGLYSNQPQHF; cdr3_nt: TGCGCCAGCAGCCCACAGGGTGGCCTATATAGCAATCAGCCCCAGCATTTT
d_call: TRBD1; v_call: TRBV12-5; j_call: TRBJ1-1; cdr3_aa: CASGLVSGTGITLEAFF; cdr3_nt: TGTGCTAGTGGTTTGGTATCCGGGACAGGGATTACACTTGAAGCTTTCTTT
d_call: NA; v_call: TRBV7-2; j_call: TRBJ1-1; cdr3_aa: CASSLVSGLNTEAFF; cdr3_nt: TGTGCCAGCAGCTTAGTGTCGGGTTTGAACACTGAAGCTTTCTTT
d_call: NA; v_call: TRBV5-6; j_call: TRBJ2-7; cdr3_aa: CASSFWRGDYEQYF; cdr3_nt: TGTGCCAGCAGCTTCTGGAGGGGCGATTACGAGCAGTACTTC
d_call: TRBD1; v_call: TRBV6-5; j_call: TRBJ1-2; cdr3_aa: CASRRLFTGGYGYTF; cdr3_nt: TGTGCCAGCAGACGATTATTCACAGGGGGATATGGCTACACCTTC
d_call: TRBD1; v_call: TRBV6-5; j_call: TRBJ1-1; cdr3_aa: CASSYRGDRRAFF; cdr3_nt: TGTGCCAGCAGTTACAGGGGGGACAGGAGAGCTTTCTTT
d_call: NA; v_call: TRBV15; j_call: TRBJ1-6; cdr3_aa: CATSRDVPRGNSPLHF; cdr3_nt: TGTGCCACCAGCAGAGACGTCCCGAGGGGGAATTCACCCCTCCACTTT
d_call: TRBD1; v_call: TRBV19; j_call: TRBJ1-1; cdr3_aa: CATTQGTTEAFF; cdr3_nt: TGTGCCACCACACAGGGGACCACTGAAGCTTTCTTT
d_call: TRBD2; v_call: TRBV5-1; j_call: TRBJ2-3; cdr3_aa: CASSAGTITDTQYF; cdr3_nt: TGCGCCAGCAGCGCCGGGACTATAACAGATACGCAGTATTTT
d_call: NA; v_call: TRBV6-1; j_call: TRBJ1-6; cdr3_aa: CASSEISRNNSPLHF; cdr3_nt: TGTGCCAGCAGTGAAATATCGCGCAATAATTCACCCCTCCACTTT
d_call: TRBD1; v_call: TRBV29-1; j_call: TRBJ2-3; cdr3_aa: CSVIQGDTDTQYF; cdr3_nt: TGCAGCGTTATACAGGGGGACACAGATACGCAGTATTTT
d_call: NA; v_call: TRBV18; j_call: TRBJ1-1; cdr3_aa: CASSPGPYTEAFF; cdr3_nt: TGTGCCAGCTCACCAGGGCCATACACTGAAGCTTTCTTT
d_call: NA; v_call: TRBV5-1; j_call: TRBJ1-2; cdr3_aa: CASSPGQFNYGYTF; cdr3_nt: TGCGCCAGCAGCCCTGGACAGTTTAACTATGGCTACACCTTC
d_call: NA; v_call: TRBV9; j_call: TRBJ2-2; cdr3_aa: CASSANGGAPGELFF; cdr3_nt: TGTGCCAGCAGCGCTAATGGGGGGGCCCCCGGGGAGCTGTTTTTT
d_call: TRBD1; v_call: TRBV5-5; j_call: TRBJ2-5; cdr3_aa: CASSFPQGEKTQYF; cdr3_nt: TGTGCCAGCAGCTTCCCGCAGGGGGAAAAGACCCAGTACTTC
d_call: TRBD1; v_call: TRBV5-1; j_call: TRBJ2-5; cdr3_aa: CASSLNTGVEETQYF; cdr3_nt: TGCGCCAGCAGCTTAAATACAGGGGTTGAAGAGACCCAGTACTTC
d_call: NA; v_call: TRBV4-1; j_call: TRBJ1-6; cdr3_aa: CASSQIRGLDSPLHF; cdr3_nt: TGCGCCAGCAGCCAGATACGGGGTTTGGATTCACCCCTCCACTTT